This TCR beta chain came from a study of T cells in narcolepsy. Study-level results: Autoreactive HCRT-specific and TRIB2-specific clonotypes were marked in same-patient CSF-versus-blood CD4+ comparisons. Blood of same and different patients, but not healthy controls, reportedly held recurring autoreactive clonotypes.

This CDR3 contains 14 residues. Per germline, CDR1 MDHEN and CDR2 SYDVKM. The junction had 10 bases not matched to a gene; V was cut back by 8 bases and J by 6 bases. Assay: immunoSEQ multiplex PCR; the TCRdb copy retains only in-frame clones and omits some. The data contain over 10,000 clones, 85% to 90% of them singletons. Concerning this clone: Its cognate antigen is unknown.

This TCR was recovered from a human donor with narcolepsy. The sample taken for sequencing was CD45RA- memory CD4+ T cells from PBMCs. The chain combines TRBV28 with TRBJ1-2; 9 nucleotides agree with TRBD1. CDR3 DNA: TGTGCCAGCGGCGCCCCCACAGGGGGCGATGGCTACACCTTC. It codes for CASGAPTGGDGYTF.